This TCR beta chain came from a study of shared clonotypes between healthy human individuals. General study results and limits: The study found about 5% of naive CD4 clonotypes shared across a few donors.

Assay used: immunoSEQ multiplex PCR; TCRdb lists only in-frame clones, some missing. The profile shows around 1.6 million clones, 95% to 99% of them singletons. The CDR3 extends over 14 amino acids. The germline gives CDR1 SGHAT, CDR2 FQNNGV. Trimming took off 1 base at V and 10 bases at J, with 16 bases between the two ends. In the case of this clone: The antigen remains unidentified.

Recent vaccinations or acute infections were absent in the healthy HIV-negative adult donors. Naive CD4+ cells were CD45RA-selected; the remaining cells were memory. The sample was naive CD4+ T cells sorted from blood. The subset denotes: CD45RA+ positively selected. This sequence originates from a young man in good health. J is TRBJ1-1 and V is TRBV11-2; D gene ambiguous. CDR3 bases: TGTGCCAGCAGCTTAGGGTCGGTCCCGGCTGTAGCTTTCTTT. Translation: CASSLGSVPAVAFF. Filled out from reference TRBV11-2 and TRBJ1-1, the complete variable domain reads EAGVAQSPRYKIIEKRQSVAFWCNPISGHATLYWYQQILGQGPKLLIQFQNNGVVDDSQLPKDRFSAERLKGVDSTLKIQPAKLEDSAVYLCASSLGSVPAVAFFGQGTRLTVV.